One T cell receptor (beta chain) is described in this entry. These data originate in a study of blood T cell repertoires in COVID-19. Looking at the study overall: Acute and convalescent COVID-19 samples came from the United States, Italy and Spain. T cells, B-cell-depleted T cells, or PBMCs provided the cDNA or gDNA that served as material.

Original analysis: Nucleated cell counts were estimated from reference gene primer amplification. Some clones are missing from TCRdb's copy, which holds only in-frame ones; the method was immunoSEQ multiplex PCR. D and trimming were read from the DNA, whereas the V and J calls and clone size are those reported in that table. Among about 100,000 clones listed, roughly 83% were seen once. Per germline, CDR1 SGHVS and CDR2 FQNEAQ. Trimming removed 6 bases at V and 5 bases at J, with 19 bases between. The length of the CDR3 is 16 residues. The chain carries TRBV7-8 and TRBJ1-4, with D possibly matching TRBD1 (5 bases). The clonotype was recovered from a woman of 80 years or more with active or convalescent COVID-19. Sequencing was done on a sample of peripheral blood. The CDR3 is CASRDEFGTFNEKLFF. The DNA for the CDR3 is TGTGCCAGCAGAGACGAATTCGGGACTTTCAATGAAAAACTGTTTTTT.